This T cell receptor beta chain derives from a study of response to subunit inactivated influenza vaccine (dated by TCRdb to 2016 to 2018). A note on the overall study: The study used deep quantitative T cell receptor repertoire profiling to track responses to a trivalent subunit inactivated influenza vaccine. General conclusions and limits of the study: It was suggested by the authors that each seasonal influenza vaccination may recruit only a limited number of new T cells.

The library was obtained by RT-PCR. TCRdb records Illumina HiSeq 2500 as the sequencer. TCRdb's own reprocessing of the public reads used fastp at Q25 and MiXCR and kept productive beta chains. Entries are consolidated by CDR3 protein sequence, retaining the most common genes and DNA. This sample holds around 790,000 distinct CDR3 sequences; about 20% were observed only once. Roughly 10% of the sample lies in the top ten. From cysteine to phenylalanine, the CDR3 is 16 amino acids long. CDR3 DNA is the only sequence kept; it has 48 bases, read in frame from the first base. V is cut by 4 bases and J by 0 bases, and the space between the germline ends is 12 bases. Taken from the germline V gene, the CDR1 and CDR2 loops are ENHRY and SYGVKD. Points on this clonotype: No cognate antigen has been identified for it. Per-nucleotide qualities are absent, and no much larger clonotype sits a single base away.

The sample in question was PBMCs from blood, obtained roughly 5 days after vaccination. This TCR derives from a man aged 45-65 years who received an inactivated influenza vaccine. Donor details come from another sample of the same person, matched by shared clones. This chain joins TRBV10-3 to TRBJ1-4; TRBD1 is possibly the D segment (6 matching bases). The DNA is as follows: TGTGCCATCAGTGCCCTCAGGGGCGCAACTAATGAAAAACTGTTTTTT. The resulting protein is CAISALRGATNEKLFF.